What follows describes a single T cell receptor beta chain. Antigen: not known. Sequenced by immunoSEQ multiplex PCR; TCRdb stores in-frame clones only, minus some. The repertoire consists of roughly 61,000 clones, with 85% to 95% occurring once and the leading ten covering about 9.4%. Trimming cost V 5 bases and J 5 bases, with 14 bases left between them. Germline V gives CDR1 SGHVS, CDR2 FQNEAQ. The CDR3 spans 14 residues. The data derive from a study of PD-1 blockade in classical Hodgkin lymphoma. Overall study: Nivolumab was administered to patients intravenously at 3 mg/kg every 2 weeks. Study results and limitations: Baseline diversity resembling that of newly diagnosed patients was seen in complete responders.

With no exception, relapse followed autologous stem cell transplantation in all patients, and brentuximab vedotin exposure varied. This TCR was sampled from a human donor with classical Hodgkin lymphoma. The chain combines TRBV7-8 with TRBJ2-3; perhaps TRBD2 as D (6 bases). Here the sequenced sample was peripheral blood mononuclear cells (PBMCs), taken before the second cycle of nivolumab. In DNA form, the CDR3 reads TGTGCCAGCAGCCCCGGTTGGGGGGTAGATACGCAGTATTTT. Translation: CASSPGWGVDTQYF.